Shown below are 18 T cell receptor beta chains from a single sample sequenced in a study of cytomegalovirus exposure and HLA in healthy donors. With 60 Vbeta and 13 Jbeta primers, the PCR was carried out. TCRdb keeps only in-frame clones here, not all; method: immunoSEQ multiplex PCR. The sample contains about 130,000 clones, around 10% of which appear only once. The sequencing sample was made of PBMCs. These receptors originate from a woman in her thirties or forties in good health and CMV-seropositive.

This clone was observed a handful of times. The J gene is TRBJ1-5, the V gene TRBV2; D perhaps matches TRBD1 (5 bases). Between the trimmed V and J ends, which lost 6 bases and 0 bases, there was a span of 21 bases. CDR3 size: 18 residues. Germline V gene lookup returns CDR1 SNHLY and CDR2 FYNNEI. The CDR3 region is CASSPLLLLTDSNQPQHF. The CDR3 DNA reads as TGTGCCAGCAGCCCGCTTCTTCTATTGACAGATAGCAATCAGCCCCAGCATTTT.

This clone was observed a handful of times. The V call is TRBV2, the J call TRBJ1-1, with 7 nucleotides matching TRBD1. The CDR3 runs to 16 residues. CDR1 SNHLY and CDR2 FYNNEI come from the germline V gene. The J segment lost 2 bases and the V segment lost 6 bases, leaving 12 bases of the junction unmatched. CDR3 nucleotide sequence: TGTGCCAGCAGCAGATGGTCCGGGACAGTAAACACTGAAGCTTTCTTT. Protein: CASSRWSGTVNTEAFF.

This clone was detected a few times. This sample includes further DNA sequences coding for the same CDR3. The rearrangement uses TRBV6-5 and TRBJ1-1, with 8 bases matching TRBD1. Germline loops: CDR1 MNHEY, CDR2 SVGAGI. The CDR3 sequence is 14 residues long. V lost 5 bases, J lost 0 bases, and 2 bases stayed unmatched. The DNA for the CDR3 is TGTGCCAGCAGTCTGGACAGGGTGAACACTGAAGCTTTCTTT. This encodes CASSLDRVNTEAFF.

This clone was counted between two and nine times. The rearrangement uses TRBV2 and TRBJ1-1; TRBD1 agrees at 12 bases. CDR3 length: 15 amino acids. Trimming cost V 7 bases and J 4 bases; bases outside gene matches: 7. The germline CDR1 and CDR2 sequences are SNHLY and FYNNEI. The DNA of the CDR3 is TGTGCCAGCACTCGGGACAGGGGGCCGGGCACTGAAGCTTTCTTT. It encodes CASTRDRGPGTEAFF.

The V gene is TRBV6-5, the J gene TRBJ2-2; 8 nucleotides align to TRBD1. The V gene's germline CDR1 is MNHEY and CDR2 SVGAGI. Trimming took 6 bases from V and 5 from J; bases not matched to a gene: 2. The CDR3 has 13 residues. The CDR3 region is CASSRQGTGELFF. The DNA of the CDR3 is TGTGCCAGCAGCCGACAGGGGACCGGGGAGCTGTTTTTT.

In this sample, this clone turned up a few times. The chain couples TRBV5-1 to TRBJ1-1, with unresolved D. The CDR3 extends over 12 amino acids. V was shortened by 2 bases and J by 2 bases, with 4 bases between the two germline ends. Germline CDR1 is SGHRS and CDR2 is YFSETQ. The CDR3 protein is CASSFSNTEAFF. The CDR3 nucleotides are TGCGCCAGCAGCTTCAGTAACACTGAAGCTTTCTTT.

The V and J genes are TRBV29-1 and TRBJ2-5; 16 bases fit TRBD2. CDR1 SQVTM and CDR2 ANQGSEA come from the germline V gene. V shed 6 bases, J shed 5 bases, and the junction held 12 bases outside the gene matches. The CDR3 contains 17 residues. CDR3: CSVAPGLAGGLRETQYF. For the CDR3, the DNA is TGCAGCGTCGCACCGGGACTAGCGGGGGGGCTCAGGGAGACCCAGTACTTC.

The V and J genes are TRBV4-1 and TRBJ2-7; 9 bases are a match to TRBD2. The J segment lost 4 bases and the V segment lost 1 base, leaving 5 bases of the junction unmatched. CDR1 MGHRA and CDR2 YSYEKL come from the germline V gene. This CDR3 contains 15 residues. CDR3 DNA sequence: TGCGCCAGCAGCCAAGGGAGCGGGGGGATGTACGAGCAGTACTTC. Translation gives CASSQGSGGMYEQYF.

This clone was counted a few times. The genes are TRBV18 and TRBJ2-1, with 10 positions matching TRBD1. The CDR3 is 13 amino acids. The germline V gene encodes CDR1 KGHSH and CDR2 LQKENI. V was pared by 8 bases and J by 16 bases, with 14 bases of the junction left unmatched. This CDR3 reads CASVPGQGNPPFF. CDR3 nucleotide sequence: TGTGCCAGCGTACCGGGACAGGGGAACCCACCCTTCTTC.

In its sample, this clone was seen a few times. This chain links TRBV19 with TRBJ2-5; D is possibly TRBD1 (6 bases). Germline CDR1 reads LNHDA; CDR2 reads SQIVND (reference sequence). This CDR3 comprises 14 residues. V dropped 5 bases and J dropped 2 bases, with 12 bases sitting between them. The CDR3 DNA follows: TGTGCCAGTAGTTTACAGGGTCGGCAAGAGACCCAGTACTTC. Its protein product is CASSLQGRQETQYF.

There are many counts of this clone. The chain has TRBV11-2 and TRBJ1-3; D gene unclear. The V end was cut by 1 base, the J end by 0 bases, with 4 bases between. The CDR3 loop spans 14 amino acids. Germline V lookup: CDR1 SGHAT, CDR2 FQNNGV. The CDR3 region is CASSLASSGNTIYF. The CDR3 DNA sequence: TGTGCCAGCAGCTTAGCATCCTCTGGAAACACCATATATTTT. Based on the CDR3 plus reference TRBV11-2 and TRBJ1-3, the full variable domain is EAGVAQSPRYKIIEKRQSVAFWCNPISGHATLYWYQQILGQGPKLLIQFQNNGVVDDSQLPKDRFSAERLKGVDSTLKIQPAKLEDSAVYLCASSLASSGNTIYFGEGSWLTVV.

The gene calls are TRBV5-8 and TRBJ1-2, with TRBD1 identical over 10 bases. The CDR3 sequence is 16 residues long. Germline CDR1 SGHTS, CDR2 YDEGEE. V shed 4 bases, J shed 4 bases, and the junction held 10 bases outside the gene matches. The CDR3 DNA follows: TGTGCCAGCAGCGCCCAGAAGACAGGGGGCATCTATGGCTACACCTTC. Amino acids: CASSAQKTGGIYGYTF. Full variable domain (outside the CDR3, taken from reference TRBV5-8 and TRBJ1-2): EAGVTQSPTHLIKTRGQQATLRCSPISGHTSVYWYQQALGLGLQFLLWYDEGEERNRGNFPPRFSGRQFPNYSSELNVNALELEDSALYLCASSAQKTGGIYGYTFGSGTRLTVV.

This clone was seen more than once but under ten times. This chain links TRBV29-1 with TRBJ2-7, with 10 bases aligning to TRBD1. After removal of 1 base from V and 8 bases from J, the junction contained 5 bases not matched to a gene. The CDR3 covers 13 residues. CDR1 and CDR2 from the germline V gene are SQVTM and ANQGSEA. The CDR3 protein is CSVEVDRGEQQYF. The CDR3, as DNA: TGCAGCGTTGAAGTGGACAGGGGGGAACAGCAGTACTTC.

This clone was seen more than once but under ten times. The chain is built from TRBV4-1 and TRBJ1-2, with a weak D call TRBD1 (6 bases). The CDR3 extends over 16 amino acids. Trimming removed 0 bases from V and 3 bases from J, with 14 bases in between. Germline V gene sequence: CDR1 MGHRA, CDR2 YSYEKL. In DNA, the CDR3 is TGCGCCAGCAGCCAAGATACGCCAGGGGCGTACTATGGCTACACCTTC. This gives the protein CASSQDTPGAYYGYTF.

This chain links TRBV7-2 with TRBJ2-7, with D perhaps TRBD2 (7 bases). Per germline, CDR1 SGHTA and CDR2 FQGNSA. The CDR3 is made up of 13 amino acids. Deletions cut 3 bases from V and 6 bases from J, with 12 bases between. As DNA, the CDR3 is TGTGCCAGCAGCTTGCAAAGGGGGGGCGAGCAGTACTTC. Its protein product is CASSLQRGGEQYF.

This clone was recorded at least ten times. The chain uses TRBV7-8 and TRBJ1-5; D gene ambiguous. V lost 1 base and J lost 6, with 19 bases in between. The germline gives CDR1 SGHVS, CDR2 FQNEAQ. The CDR3 is 17 residues long. CDR3 nucleotides: TGTGCCAGCAGCTTAGAGGAGCGGGCTGTAGATCGTCAGCCCCAGCATTTT. Residues: CASSLEERAVDRQPQHF.

This rearrangement joins TRBV7-2 to TRBJ2-1; 8 bases map to TRBD2. CDR3 size: 16 residues. The germline V gene has CDR1 SGHTA and CDR2 FQGNSA. J gave up 6 bases and V 1 base, and 8 bases lay outside the gene matches. The CDR3 nucleotides are TGTGCCAGCAGCTTAGTTAGCGGGGACCGAGGCAATGAGCAGTTCTTC. Translation: CASSLVSGDRGNEQFF.

This clone came up a few times. The gene calls are TRBV27 and TRBJ2-5; D possibly corresponds to TRBD1 (5 bases). With the DNA end fitting TRBJ2-7 better, the J assignment may be wrong. The CDR3 sequence is 13 residues long. Germline CDR1 and CDR2: MNHEY and SMNVEV (reference sequence). The chain's CDR3 is CASGDRSSYEQYF. The DNA of the CDR3 is TGTGCCAGCGGAGACAGATCCTCCTACGAGCAGTACTTC.